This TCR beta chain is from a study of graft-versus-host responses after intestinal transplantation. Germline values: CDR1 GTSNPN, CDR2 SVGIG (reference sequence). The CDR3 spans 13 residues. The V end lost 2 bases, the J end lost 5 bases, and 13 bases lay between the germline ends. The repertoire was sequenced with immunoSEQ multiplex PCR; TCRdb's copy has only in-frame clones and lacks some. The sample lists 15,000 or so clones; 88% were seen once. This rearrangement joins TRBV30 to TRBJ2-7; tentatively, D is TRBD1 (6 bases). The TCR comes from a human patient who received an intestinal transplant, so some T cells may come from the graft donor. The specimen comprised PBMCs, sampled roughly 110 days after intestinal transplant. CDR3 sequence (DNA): TGTGCCTGGAGTTTGGGGGCAGGGGACGAGCAGTACTTC. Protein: CAWSLGAGDEQYF.